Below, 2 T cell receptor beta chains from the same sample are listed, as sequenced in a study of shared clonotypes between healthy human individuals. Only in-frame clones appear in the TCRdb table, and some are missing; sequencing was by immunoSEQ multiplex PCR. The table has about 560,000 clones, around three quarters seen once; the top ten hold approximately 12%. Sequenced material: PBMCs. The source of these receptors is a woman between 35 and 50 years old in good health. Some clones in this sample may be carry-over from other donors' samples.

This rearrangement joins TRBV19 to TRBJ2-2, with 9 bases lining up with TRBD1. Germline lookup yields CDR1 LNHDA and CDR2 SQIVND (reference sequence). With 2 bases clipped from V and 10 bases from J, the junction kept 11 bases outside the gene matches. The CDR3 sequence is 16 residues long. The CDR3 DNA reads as TGTGCCAGTAGTATATTGTCCGGGACAGGGACCTCGGAGCTGTTTTTT. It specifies CASSILSGTGTSELFF.

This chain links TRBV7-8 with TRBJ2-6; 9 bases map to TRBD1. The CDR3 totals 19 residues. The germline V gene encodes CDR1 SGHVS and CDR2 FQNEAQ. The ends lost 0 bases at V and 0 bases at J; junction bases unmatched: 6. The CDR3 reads CASSLAPRTGDSGANVLTF. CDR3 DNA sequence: TGTGCCAGCAGCTTAGCTCCTCGGACAGGGGACTCTGGGGCCAACGTCCTGACTTTC. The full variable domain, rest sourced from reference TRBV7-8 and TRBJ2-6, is GAGVSQSPRYKVAKRGQDVALRCDPISGHVSLFWYQQALGQGPEFLTYFQNEAQLDKSGLPSDRFFAERPEGSVSTLKIQRTQQEDSAVYLCASSLAPRTGDSGANVLTFGAGSRLTVL.